The clone carrying this T cell receptor (beta chain) was seen a single time. An amount of RNA that ranged from 0.5 to 1 ug was reverse transcribed with random hexamers. Using its own MiXCR run on the immunoSEQ multiplex PCR reads, TCRdb lists one record per CDR3 protein. The repertoire holds around 170,000 distinct CDR3 sequences, with 85% to 95% as singletons. The source of the sample is a study of CD8 T cells in Susac syndrome. This CDR3 spans 15 amino acids. The ends were cut back, 7 bases at V and 4 bases at J, with 17 bases in the middle. V and J are TRBV12-3 or TRBV12-4 and TRBJ2-1; D unclear. The sample was CD8+ T cells from PBMCs. The TCR was taken from a human donor with Susac syndrome. The CDR3 DNA follows: TGTGCCAGCACCTTTACAGAGTTTGCTTACAATGAGCAGTTCTTC. Its translation is CASTFTEFAYNEQFF.